The entry that follows covers one TCR beta chain sequence. Sequencing was performed with immunoSEQ multiplex PCR; in TCRdb, only in-frame clones are kept and a portion is missing. This repertoire shows 200,000 or so clones, more than 75% found once; its top ten account for around 7%. V shed 4 bases and J shed 3 bases, with 8 bases lying between them. The CDR3 runs 12 residues. The germline V gene has CDR1 SGHRS and CDR2 YFSETQ. The record originates from a study of cytomegalovirus exposure and HLA in healthy donors. The sequence derives from a man between 18 and 35 years old in good health and CMV-seropositive. This chain joins TRBV5-1 and TRBJ2-7; D is possibly TRBD2 (6 bases). Sequencing used PBMCs. The CDR3 DNA reads TGCGCCAGCAGCCCGGAGGGCTACGAGCAGTACTTC. Translating it yields CASSPEGYEQYF.